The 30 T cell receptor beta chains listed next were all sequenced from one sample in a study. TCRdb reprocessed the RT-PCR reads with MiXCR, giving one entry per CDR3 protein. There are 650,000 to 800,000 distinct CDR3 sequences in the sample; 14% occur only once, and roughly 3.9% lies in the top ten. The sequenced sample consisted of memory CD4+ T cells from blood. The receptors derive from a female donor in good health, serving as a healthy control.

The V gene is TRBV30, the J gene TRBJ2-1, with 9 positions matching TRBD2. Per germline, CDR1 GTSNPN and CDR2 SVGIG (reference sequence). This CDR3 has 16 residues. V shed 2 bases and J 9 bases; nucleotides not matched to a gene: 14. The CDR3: CAWSLFVAGARGEQFF. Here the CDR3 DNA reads TGTGCCTGGAGTCTCTTTGTAGCGGGAGCTCGGGGTGAGCAGTTCTTC.

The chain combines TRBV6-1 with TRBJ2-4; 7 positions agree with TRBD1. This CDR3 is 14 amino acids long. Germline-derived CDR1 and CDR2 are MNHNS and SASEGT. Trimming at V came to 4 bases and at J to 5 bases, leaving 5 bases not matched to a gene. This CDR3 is CASSGWDSQNIQYF. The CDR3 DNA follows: TGTGCCAGCAGTGGGTGGGACAGTCAAAACATTCAGTACTTC.

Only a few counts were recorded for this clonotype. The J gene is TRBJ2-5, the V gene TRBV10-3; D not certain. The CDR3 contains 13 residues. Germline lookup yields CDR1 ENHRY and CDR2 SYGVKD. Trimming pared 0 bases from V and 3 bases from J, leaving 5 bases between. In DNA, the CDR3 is TGTGCCATCAGTGAGTCAGAAAAAGAGACCCAGTACTTC. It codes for CAISESEKETQYF.

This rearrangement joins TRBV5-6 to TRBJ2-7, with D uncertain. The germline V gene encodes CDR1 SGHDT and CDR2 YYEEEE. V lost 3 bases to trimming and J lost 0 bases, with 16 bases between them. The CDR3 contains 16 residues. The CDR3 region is CASSSRFDLSSYEQYF. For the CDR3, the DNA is TGTGCCAGCAGCTCCCGTTTTGACCTGAGCTCCTACGAGCAGTACTTC.

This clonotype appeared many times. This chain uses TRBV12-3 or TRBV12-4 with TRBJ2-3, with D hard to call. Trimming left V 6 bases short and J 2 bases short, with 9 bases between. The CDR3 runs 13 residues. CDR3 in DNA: TGTGCCAGCAGCTCGTCGAACACAGATACGCAGTATTTT. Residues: CASSSSNTDTQYF.

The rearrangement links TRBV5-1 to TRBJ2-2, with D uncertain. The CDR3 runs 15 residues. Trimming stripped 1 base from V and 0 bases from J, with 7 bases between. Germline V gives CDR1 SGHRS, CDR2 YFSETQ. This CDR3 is CASSLSFTNTGELFF. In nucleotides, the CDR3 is TGCGCCAGCAGCTTGTCTTTCACGAACACCGGGGAGCTGTTTTTT. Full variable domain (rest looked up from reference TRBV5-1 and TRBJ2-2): KAGVTQTPRYLIKTRGQQVTLSCSPISGHRSVSWYQQTPGQGLQFLFEYFSETQRNKGNFPGRFSGRQFSNSRSEMNVSTLELGDSALYLCASSLSFTNTGELFFGEGSRLTVL.

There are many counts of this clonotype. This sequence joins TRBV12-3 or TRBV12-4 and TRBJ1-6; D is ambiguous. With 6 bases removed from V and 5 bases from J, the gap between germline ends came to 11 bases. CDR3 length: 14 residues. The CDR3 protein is CASSQDRNNSPLHF. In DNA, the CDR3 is TGTGCCAGCAGCCAGGACCGAAATAATTCACCCCTCCACTTT.

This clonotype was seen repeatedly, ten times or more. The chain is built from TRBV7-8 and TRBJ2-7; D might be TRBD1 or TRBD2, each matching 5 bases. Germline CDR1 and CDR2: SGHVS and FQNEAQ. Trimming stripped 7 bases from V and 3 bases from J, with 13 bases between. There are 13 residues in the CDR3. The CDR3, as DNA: TGTGCCAGCACTGAGGGGCGCGGCTACGAGCAGTACTTC. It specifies CASTEGRGYEQYF.

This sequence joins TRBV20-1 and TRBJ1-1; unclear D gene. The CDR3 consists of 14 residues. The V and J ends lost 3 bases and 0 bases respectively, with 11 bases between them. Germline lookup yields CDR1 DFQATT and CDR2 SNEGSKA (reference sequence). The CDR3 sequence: CSARGGPMNTEAFF. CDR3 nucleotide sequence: TGCAGTGCTAGGGGAGGGCCCATGAACACTGAAGCTTTCTTT.

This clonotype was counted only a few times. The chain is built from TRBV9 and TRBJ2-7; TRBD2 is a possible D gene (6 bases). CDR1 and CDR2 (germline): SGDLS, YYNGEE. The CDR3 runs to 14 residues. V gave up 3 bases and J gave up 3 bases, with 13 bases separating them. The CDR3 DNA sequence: TGTGCCAGCAGCGAGCGACCCGGGAGCTACGAGCAGTACTTC. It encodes CASSERPGSYEQYF. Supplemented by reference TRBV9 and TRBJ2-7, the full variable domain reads DSGVTQTPKHLITATGQRVTLRCSPRSGDLSVYWYQQSLDQGLQFLIQYYNGEERAKGNILERFSAQQFPDLHSELNLSSLELGDSALYFCASSERPGSYEQYFGPGTRLTVT.

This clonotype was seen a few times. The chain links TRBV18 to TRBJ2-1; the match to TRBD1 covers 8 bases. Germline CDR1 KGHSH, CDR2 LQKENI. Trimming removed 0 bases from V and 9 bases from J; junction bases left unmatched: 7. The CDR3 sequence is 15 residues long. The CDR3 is CASSPPGQAWGEQFF. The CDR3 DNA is TGTGCCAGCTCACCACCGGGACAGGCCTGGGGTGAGCAGTTCTTC.

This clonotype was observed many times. CDR3 region: CASSLRPTGTSYNEQFF. DNA for the CDR3: TGTGCCAGCAGCCTACGCCCCACGGGAACCTCCTACAATGAGCAGTTCTTC. This rearrangement joins TRBV7-2 to TRBJ2-1; weak D call: TRBD2 (5 bases). The CDR3 has 17 amino acids. CDR1 and CDR2 (germline): SGHTA, FQGNSA. V lost 5 bases, J lost 0 bases, and 17 bases lay in between.

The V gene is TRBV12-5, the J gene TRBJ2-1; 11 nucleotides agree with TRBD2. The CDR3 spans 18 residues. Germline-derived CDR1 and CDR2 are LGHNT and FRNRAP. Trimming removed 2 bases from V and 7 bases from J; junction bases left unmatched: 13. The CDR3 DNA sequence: TGTGCTAGTGGTTTGAGAGGAGGGACTAGCGGAGAGGGGAATGAGCAGTTCTTC. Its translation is CASGLRGGTSGEGNEQFF.

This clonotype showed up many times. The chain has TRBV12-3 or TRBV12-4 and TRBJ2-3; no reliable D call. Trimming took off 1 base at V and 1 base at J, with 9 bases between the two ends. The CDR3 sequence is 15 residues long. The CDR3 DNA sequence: TGTGCCAGCAGTTTAGGCGCCCACCGCACAGATACGCAGTATTTT. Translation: CASSLGAHRTDTQYF.

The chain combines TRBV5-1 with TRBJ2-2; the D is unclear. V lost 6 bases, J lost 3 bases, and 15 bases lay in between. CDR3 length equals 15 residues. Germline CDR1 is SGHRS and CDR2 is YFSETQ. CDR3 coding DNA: TGCGCCAGCACCGGCTCGGACCAATACACCGGGGAGCTGTTTTTT. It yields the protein CASTGSDQYTGELFF.

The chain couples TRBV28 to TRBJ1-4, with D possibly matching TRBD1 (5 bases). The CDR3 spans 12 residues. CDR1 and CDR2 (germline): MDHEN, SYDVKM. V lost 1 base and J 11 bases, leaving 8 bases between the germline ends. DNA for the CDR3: TGTGCCAGCAGTTTATTGCGGGGGAAACTGTTTTTT. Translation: CASSLLRGKLFF.

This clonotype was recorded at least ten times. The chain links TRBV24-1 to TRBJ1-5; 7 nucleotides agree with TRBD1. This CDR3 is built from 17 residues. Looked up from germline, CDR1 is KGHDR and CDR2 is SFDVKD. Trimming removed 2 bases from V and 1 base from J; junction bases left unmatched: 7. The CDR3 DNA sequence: TGTGCCACCAGTGATTCAAGGGACAGTTTCAGCAATCAGCCCCAGCATTTT. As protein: CATSDSRDSFSNQPQHF.

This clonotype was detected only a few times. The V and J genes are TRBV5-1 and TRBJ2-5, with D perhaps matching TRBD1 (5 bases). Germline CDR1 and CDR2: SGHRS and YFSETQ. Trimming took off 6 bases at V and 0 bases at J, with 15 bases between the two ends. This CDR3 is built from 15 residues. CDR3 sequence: CASTTQNRNQETQYF. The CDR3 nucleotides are TGCGCCAGCACCACCCAGAACAGGAACCAAGAGACCCAGTACTTC.

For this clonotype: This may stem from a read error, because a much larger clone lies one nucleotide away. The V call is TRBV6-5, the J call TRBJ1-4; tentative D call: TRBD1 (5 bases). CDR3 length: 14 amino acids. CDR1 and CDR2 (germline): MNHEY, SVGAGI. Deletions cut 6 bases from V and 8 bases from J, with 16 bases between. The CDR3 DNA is TGTGCCAGCAGCGACAAGGCAGAGGGGGAAAAACTGTTTTTT. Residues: CASSDKAEGEKLFF.

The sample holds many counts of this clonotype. The CDR3 is CASSLGAGEINEQYF. In nucleotides, the CDR3 is TGTGCCAGCAGCTTAGGAGCGGGAGAGATTAACGAGCAGTACTTC. The V gene is TRBV7-2, the J gene TRBJ2-7; 8 bases line up with TRBD2. The CDR3 has 15 amino acids. V was clipped by 1 base and J by 5 bases; unmatched bases: 7. Germline V lookup: CDR1 SGHTA, CDR2 FQGNSA. Full variable domain (missing parts from reference TRBV7-2 and TRBJ2-7): GAGVSQSPSNKVTEKGKDVELRCDPISGHTALYWYRQSLGQGLEFLIYFQGNSAPDKSGLPSDRFSAERTGGSVSTLTIQRTQQEDSAVYLCASSLGAGEINEQYFGPGTRLTVT.

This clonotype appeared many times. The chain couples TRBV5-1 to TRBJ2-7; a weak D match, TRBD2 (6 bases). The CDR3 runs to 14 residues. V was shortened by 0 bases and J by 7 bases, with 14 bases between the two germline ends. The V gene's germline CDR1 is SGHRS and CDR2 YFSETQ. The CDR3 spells CASSLASSAGEQYF. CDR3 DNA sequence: TGCGCCAGCAGCTTGGCCTCGAGTGCGGGGGAGCAGTACTTC.

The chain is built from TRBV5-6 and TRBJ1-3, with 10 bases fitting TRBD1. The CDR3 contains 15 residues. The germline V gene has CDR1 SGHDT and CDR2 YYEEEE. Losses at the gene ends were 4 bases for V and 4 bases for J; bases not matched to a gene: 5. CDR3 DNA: TGTGCCAGCAGCCGCGGGACAGGGGCGGGAAACACCATATATTTT. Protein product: CASSRGTGAGNTIYF. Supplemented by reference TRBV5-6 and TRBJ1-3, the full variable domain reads DAGVTQSPTHLIKTRGQQVTLRCSPKSGHDTVSWYQQALGQGPQFIFQYYEEEERQRGNFPDRFSGHQFPNYSSELNVNALLLGDSALYLCASSRGTGAGNTIYFGEGSWLTVV.

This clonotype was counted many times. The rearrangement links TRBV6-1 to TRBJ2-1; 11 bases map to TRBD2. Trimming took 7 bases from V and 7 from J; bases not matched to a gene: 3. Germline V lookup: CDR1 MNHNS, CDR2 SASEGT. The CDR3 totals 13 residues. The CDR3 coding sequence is TGTGCCAGCACGGCTAGCGGGAGGAATGAGCAGTTCTTC. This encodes CASTASGRNEQFF.

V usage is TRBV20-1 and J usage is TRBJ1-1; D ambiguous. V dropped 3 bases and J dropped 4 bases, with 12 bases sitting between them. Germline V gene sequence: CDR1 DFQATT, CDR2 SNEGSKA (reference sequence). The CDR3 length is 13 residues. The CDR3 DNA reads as TGCAGTGCTAGGGCAGGTGAGACCACTGAAGCTTTCTTT. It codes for CSARAGETTEAFF.

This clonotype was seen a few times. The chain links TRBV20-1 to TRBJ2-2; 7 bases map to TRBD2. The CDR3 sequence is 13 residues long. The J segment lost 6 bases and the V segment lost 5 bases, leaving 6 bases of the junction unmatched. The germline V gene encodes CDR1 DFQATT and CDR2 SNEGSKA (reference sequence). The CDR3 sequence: CSASRTRAGELFF. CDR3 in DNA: TGCAGTGCTTCCAGGACTAGAGCCGGGGAGCTGTTTTTT.

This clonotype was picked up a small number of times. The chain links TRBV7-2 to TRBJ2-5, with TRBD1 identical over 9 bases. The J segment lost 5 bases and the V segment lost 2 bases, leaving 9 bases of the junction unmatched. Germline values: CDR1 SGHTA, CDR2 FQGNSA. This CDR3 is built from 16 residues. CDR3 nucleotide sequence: TGTGCCAGCAGCTTAAGCGGGACAGGGCGTTGGGAGACCCAGTACTTC. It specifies CASSLSGTGRWETQYF.

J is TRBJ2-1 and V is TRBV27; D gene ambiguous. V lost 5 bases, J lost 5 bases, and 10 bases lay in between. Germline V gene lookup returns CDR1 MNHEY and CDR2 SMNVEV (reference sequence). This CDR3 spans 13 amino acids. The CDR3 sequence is CASSPLPNNEQFF. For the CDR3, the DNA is TGTGCCAGCAGTCCCCTCCCTAACAATGAGCAGTTCTTC.

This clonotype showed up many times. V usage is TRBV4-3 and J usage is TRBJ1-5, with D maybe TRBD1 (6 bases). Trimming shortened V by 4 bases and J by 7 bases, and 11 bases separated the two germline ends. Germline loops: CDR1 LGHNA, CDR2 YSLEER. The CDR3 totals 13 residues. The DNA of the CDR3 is TGCGCCAGCAGCCTCAAGGGGGGCCAGCCCCAGCATTTT. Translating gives CASSLKGGQPQHF.

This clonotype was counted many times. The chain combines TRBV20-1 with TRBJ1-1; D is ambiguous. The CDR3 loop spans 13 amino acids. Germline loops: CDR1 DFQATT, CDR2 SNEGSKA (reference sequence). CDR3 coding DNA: TGCAGGGGTCAATGGGCCGCAAACACTGAAGCTTTCTTT. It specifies CRGQWAANTEAFF.

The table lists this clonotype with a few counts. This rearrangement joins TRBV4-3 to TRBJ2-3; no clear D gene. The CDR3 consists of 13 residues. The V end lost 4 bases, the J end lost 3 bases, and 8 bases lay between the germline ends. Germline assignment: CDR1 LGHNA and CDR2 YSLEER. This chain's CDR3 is CASSPSVTDTQYF. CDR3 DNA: TGCGCCAGCAGCCCATCAGTAACAGATACGCAGTATTTT.